These 5 T cell receptor beta chains were all obtained from the same sample, sequenced in a study of memory CD8 T cells in hepatitis C reinfection. The repertoire was sequenced with immunoSEQ multiplex PCR; TCRdb's copy has only in-frame clones and lacks some. The table has 40,000 to 45,000 clones, approximately 88% seen once; the top ten hold approximately 1.2%. Time point of the sample: peak reinfection, 3 to 8 weeks after reinfection detection. Sorted cells were sequenced directly ex vivo without any in vitro expansion. Material for sequencing was naive CD8+ T cells sorted from blood. These receptors came from a man aged 18 to 30 with hepatitis C virus infection.

The chain employs TRBV15 and TRBJ2-1; 10 bases match TRBD2. From germline, CDR1 is LNHNV and CDR2 YYDKDF (reference sequence). This CDR3 spans 16 amino acids. Unmatched junction bases numbered 10, after V lost 3 bases and J lost 8 bases. CDR3 region: CATSRSLAGEVDEQFF. The CDR3 DNA is TGTGCCACCAGCAGGAGCCTAGCGGGAGAGGTAGATGAGCAGTTCTTC.

The rearrangement joins TRBV27 to TRBJ2-1, with D perhaps TRBD2 (7 bases). The germline V gene encodes CDR1 MNHEY and CDR2 SMNVEV (reference sequence). V shed 3 bases and J shed 9 bases, with 18 bases lying between them. This CDR3 comprises 15 residues. The CDR3 sequence: CASSFLNRGASEQFF. The CDR3 nucleotides read TGTGCCAGCAGTTTTCTCAATCGGGGGGCAAGTGAGCAGTTCTTC.

V is TRBV2 and J is TRBJ2-7; 8 bases are a match to TRBD1. V shed 4 bases and J 3 bases; nucleotides not matched to a gene: 5. CDR1 and CDR2 (germline): SNHLY, FYNNEI. The CDR3 totals 14 residues. The CDR3: CASSGQGYYYEQYF. As DNA, the CDR3 is TGTGCCAGCAGTGGACAGGGGTACTACTACGAGCAGTACTTC.

The chain has TRBV5-6 and TRBJ2-3, with D possibly TRBD1 on 6 matching bases. Trimming removed 4 bases at V and 4 bases at J, with 19 bases between. Germline V gives CDR1 SGHDT, CDR2 YYEEEE. The CDR3 consists of 16 residues. CDR3 loop: CASSLLGQGPADTQYF. The CDR3 nucleotides read TGTGCCAGCAGCCTCCTCGGCCAGGGGCCCGCAGATACGCAGTATTTT.

The chain couples TRBV27 to TRBJ1-5, with 9 bases that match TRBD1. CDR3 length equals 16 residues. Germline CDR1 and CDR2: MNHEY and SMNVEV (reference sequence). V lost 5 bases to trimming and J lost 4 bases; unmatched junction nucleotides: 9. This chain's CDR3 is CASSATTGGINQPQHF. Here the CDR3 DNA reads TGTGCCAGCAGTGCAACAACAGGGGGCATTAATCAGCCCCAGCATTTT.